The 6 T cell receptor beta chains reported below all come from one sample, sequenced in a study of T cells in Graves' hyperthyroidism and ophthalmopathy. Authors of the study amplified TCR beta CDR3 regions from RNA transcripts. The HTBI primer set was used in a first-round RT-PCR of the TCR CDR3. TCRdb reanalysed the multiplex PCR reads using MiXCR and keeps one entry per CDR3 protein. The repertoire holds fewer than 400,000 distinct CDR3 sequences, with more than 12% as singletons. Specimen: blood. The source is a man aged 45-65 years with Graves' ophthalmopathy.

This clonotype was counted ten times or more. This chain links TRBV19 with TRBJ2-7, with 11 bases fitting TRBD2. The CDR3 has 15 residues. CDR1 and CDR2 (germline): LNHDA, SQIVND (reference sequence). Trimming cost V 5 bases and J 4 bases; bases outside gene matches: 7. In DNA, the CDR3 is TGTGCCAGTAGTGCGGCCGGGACTAGCGGTTACGAGCAGTACTTC. Protein product: CASSAAGTSGYEQYF.

This clonotype was recorded many times. This chain connects TRBV11-3 to TRBJ1-2; D might be TRBD1 (6 bases). The germline V gene encodes CDR1 SGHNT and CDR2 YENEEA. V lost 4 bases, J lost 7 bases, and 13 bases lay in between. The CDR3 spans 13 residues. The CDR3 region has the DNA TGTGCCAGCAGCTCCGGACAGTTCGGTGGCTACACCTTC. Amino acid sequence: CASSSGQFGGYTF.

There are a few counts of this clonotype. The chain links TRBV18 to TRBJ1-1, with D possibly matching TRBD1 (5 bases). This CDR3 region has 14 residues. Trimming shortened V by 0 bases and J by 1 base, and 6 bases separated the two germline ends. Germline values: CDR1 KGHSH, CDR2 LQKENI. The CDR3 loop is CASSPPTANTEAFF. CDR3 DNA: TGTGCCAGCTCACCACCGACAGCGAACACTGAAGCTTTCTTT.

This chain joins TRBV6-2 or TRBV6-3 and TRBJ2-2; D not certain. Trimming stripped 0 bases from V and 5 bases from J, with 4 bases between. The CDR3 contains 13 residues. Per the germline V gene, CDR1 is MNHEY and CDR2 is SVGEGT. CDR3 loop: CASSYSRTGELFF. The CDR3 DNA is TGTGCCAGCAGTTACTCGAGGACCGGGGAGCTGTTTTTT.

This clonotype was counted at least ten times. The chain recombines TRBV14 with TRBJ2-5; D unresolved. V shed 1 base and J shed 0 bases, with 9 bases lying between them. The CDR3 is made up of 15 amino acids. Germline V gene sequence: CDR1 SGHDN, CDR2 FVKESK. The CDR3 sequence: CASSQADWYQETQYF. For the CDR3, the DNA is TGTGCCAGCAGCCAAGCTGACTGGTACCAAGAGACCCAGTACTTC.

This clonotype was detected only a few times. The chain couples TRBV20-1 to TRBJ2-6; the D is unclear. V lost 3 bases and J 2 bases, leaving 8 bases between the germline ends. Germline assignment: CDR1 DFQATT and CDR2 SNEGSKA (reference sequence). There are 14 residues in the CDR3. In DNA form, the CDR3 reads TGCAGTGCTAGGCTAGTGGCTGGGGCCAACGTCCTGACTTTC. This encodes CSARLVAGANVLTF.